This TCR beta chain was observed in a study of a mutant IDH1 vaccine in newly diagnosed glioma. Whole-study context: The first vaccination came 4-6 weeks after radiotherapy alone, or with temozolomide cycles. Patients' prior therapy spanned radiotherapy, temozolomide, or both; most underwent both.

As for this clone: The antigen is unknown.

Data came from immunoSEQ multiplex PCR; TCRdb stores just in-frame clones and leaves some out. The sample has nearly 55,000 clones; about 81% are singletons. V lost 7 bases, J lost 2 bases, and 14 bases lay in between. Germline-derived CDR1 and CDR2 are SGHVS and FQNEAQ. The CDR3 extends over 14 amino acids. Time point given: week 5, during vaccination. Topical imiquimod was applied with each vaccine dose, which held 300 ug of mutant IDH1 20-mer peptide. Study results and caveats: Among all patients, vaccine-induced immune responses occurred in 93.3%.

The material was PBMCs, obtained from a glioma patient whose treatment included an IDH1 peptide vaccine. The rearrangement uses TRBV7-8 and TRBJ1-1, with D maybe TRBD1 (5 bases). The sequence came from a man between 25 and 39 years old with glioma. DNA for the CDR3: TGTGCCAGCAAACCAGGGACGGGAAACACTGAAGCTTTCTTT. As protein: CASKPGTGNTEAFF.